This T cell receptor (beta chain) appears in the sequencing data of a study of molecular identifiers for immune sequencing clone quantification. At the level of the study: In replicates, RNA from roughly 21,000 or 96,000 naive CD8 cells was divided five ways and four parts were sequenced.

Methods described previously were used for bulk TCR libraries, and listed TCR primers were applied. TCRdb fed the PCR reads into MiXCR, producing one record per CDR3 protein. The data contain tens of thousands of distinct CDR3 sequences, roughly 25% of them seen just once; the ten biggest clones take up approximately 0.8%. V was shortened by 0 bases and J by 6 bases, with 12 bases between the two germline ends. Germline lookup yields CDR1 LGHNA and CDR2 YSLEER. This CDR3 spans 14 amino acids. The CD8+CD4-CCR7+CD45RA+ phenotype defined the sorted naive CD8 T cells. With respect to this clonotype: Being one base from a much bigger clone, this may be a read error.

The TCR comes from a human donor in good health. Some libraries in this study had Jurkat cell RNA spiked in. V usage is TRBV4-3 and J usage is TRBJ2-7; no definite D call. Material: naive CD8+ T cells from blood, with Jurkat cell RNA spiked in. Sample subset: FACS-sorted CD8+CD4-CCR7+CD45RA+ naive T cells. Here the CDR3 reads CASSQDFSALEQYF. CDR3 in DNA: TGCGCCAGCAGCCAAGATTTTTCGGCCCTCGAGCAGTACTTC.